Only a few counts were recorded for the clone carrying this T cell receptor (beta chain). The sample is drawn from a study of blood T cell repertoires in COVID-19. Study-level background: Samples taken during acute and convalescent COVID-19 were collected in the United States, Italy and Spain. PBMCs, B-cell-depleted T cells, or T cells were the source of the cDNA or gDNA that made up the material.

V lost 1 base and J lost 0, with 4 bases in between. The CDR3 loop spans 14 amino acids. CDR1 PRHDT and CDR2 FYEKMQ come from the germline V gene (reference sequence). How the authors handled the data: Estimation of nucleated cell counts relied on the amplification of reference gene primers. Assay used: immunoSEQ multiplex PCR; TCRdb lists only in-frame clones, some missing. V, J and clone size are those of that table, while D and trimming were read from the DNA. The sample holds 170,000 or so clones, about 86% seen once. The gene calls are TRBV13 and TRBJ2-4; D remains unclear. Sequencing was carried out using peripheral blood. The TCR comes from a man in his fifties with active or convalescent COVID-19. In DNA, the CDR3 is TGTGCCAGCAGCTTAGACGGAGCCAAAAACATTCAGTACTTC. Protein product: CASSLDGAKNIQYF.